The 23 T cell receptor beta chains below were found in one sample sequenced in a study of OX40 agonist ivuxolimab in advanced cancers. The method was immunoSEQ multiplex PCR; TCRdb's version includes in-frame clones alone and lacks a portion of them. The sample lists 60,000 to 70,000 clones; approximately 89% were seen once. Here the sequenced sample was CD4+ or CD8+ T cells sorted from blood, taken in a trial of the OX40 agonist ivuxolimab. The receptors originated from an adult with an advanced solid tumor such as melanoma, head and neck, liver or kidney cancer.

A few counts support this clone. V and J are TRBV19 and TRBJ1-1; D is unclear. This CDR3 is built from 14 residues. Trimming cost V 1 base and J 3 bases, with 9 bases left between them. Per germline, CDR1 LNHDA and CDR2 SQIVND (reference sequence). The CDR3 here is CASSIVLGDTEAFF. CDR3 sequence (DNA): TGTGCCAGTAGTATAGTTCTAGGAGACACTGAAGCTTTCTTT.

V gene TRBV4-3 combines with J gene TRBJ2-1; no definite D call. Germline V CDR1 and CDR2: LGHNA, YSLEER. There are 15 residues in the CDR3. The V gene lost 2 bases and the J gene lost 0 bases, with 8 bases spanning the gap. This chain's CDR3 is CASSQTQSSYNEQFF. In DNA form, the CDR3 reads TGCGCCAGCAGCCAAACGCAGAGCTCCTACAATGAGCAGTTCTTC.

This chain uses TRBV19 with TRBJ1-5, with 9 bases lining up with TRBD1. With V trimmed by 8 bases and J by 0 bases, 2 bases remained unmatched. The CDR3 has 14 residues. Germline V lookup: CDR1 LNHDA, CDR2 SQIVND (reference sequence). Here the CDR3 reads CASWDRVSNQPQHF. The DNA for the CDR3 is TGTGCCAGTTGGGACAGGGTTAGCAATCAGCCCCAGCATTTT.

The CDR3 region is CASSPRDNPKQEQFF. In DNA, the CDR3 is TGTGCCAGCAGCCCTCGAGACAACCCCAAGCAGGAGCAGTTCTTC. This chain uses TRBV6-6 with TRBJ2-1; D ambiguous. Germline CDR1 reads MNHNY; CDR2 reads SVGAGI (reference sequence). The CDR3 is 15 amino acids. The V end lost 6 bases, the J end lost 10 bases, and 22 bases lay between the germline ends.

The V call is TRBV19, the J call TRBJ2-1; possibly TRBD1 for D (5 bases). Trimming removed 2 bases at V and 0 bases at J, with 8 bases between. CDR1 and CDR2 from the germline V gene are LNHDA and SQIVND (reference sequence). CDR3 size: 15 residues. Written as DNA, the CDR3 is TGTGCCAGTAGTATACAAGACAGCTCCTACAATGAGCAGTTCTTC. It is translated as CASSIQDSSYNEQFF. The complete variable domain, with remaining parts taken from reference TRBV19 and TRBJ2-1, reads DGGITQSPKYLFRKEGQNVTLSCEQNLNHDAMYWYRQDPGQGLRLIYYSQIVNDFQKGDIAEGYSVSREKKESFPLTVTSAQKNPTAFYLCASSIQDSSYNEQFFGPGTRLTVL.

This clone was seen only once. The chain combines TRBV10-2 with TRBJ2-3; the D is unclear. The CDR3 is 15 amino acids. Trimming removed 3 bases at V and 4 bases at J, with 14 bases between. Germline V gene sequence: CDR1 WSHSY, CDR2 SAAADI. The CDR3 region is CASSDGPFEADTQYF. Here the CDR3 DNA reads TGCGCCAGCAGTGATGGGCCGTTCGAGGCAGATACGCAGTATTTT.

The rearrangement links TRBV2 to TRBJ2-5, with D possibly TRBD1 on 5 matching bases. The CDR3 is 12 amino acids. Deletions cut 8 bases from V and 3 bases from J, with 10 bases between. CDR1 is SNHLY, CDR2 FYNNEI, per germline. CDR3 region: CASADIEETQYF. The CDR3 DNA follows: TGTGCCAGCGCGGACATTGAAGAGACCCAGTACTTC.

The chain carries TRBV14 and TRBJ1-1; 10 bases are shared with TRBD1. CDR1 SGHDN and CDR2 FVKESK come from the germline V gene. V lost 4 bases, J lost 6 bases, and 11 bases stayed unmatched. The CDR3 is 16 amino acids. CDR3 sequence (DNA): TGTGCCAGCAGCCCGGACAGGGGGGGCCATGTCGCTGAAGCTTTCTTT. It yields the protein CASSPDRGGHVAEAFF.

The chain couples TRBV15 to TRBJ2-4; tentatively, D is TRBD2 (6 bases). CDR1 LNHNV and CDR2 YYDKDF come from the germline V gene (reference sequence). V was pared by 6 bases and J by 0 bases, with 15 bases between. This CDR3 has 16 amino acids. The CDR3 nucleotides read TGTGCCACCAGTGCCGTGCGGGGACTAGCCAAAAACATTCAGTACTTC. Its translation is CATSAVRGLAKNIQYF.

The chain is built from TRBV7-6 and TRBJ2-5; D call uncertain. Trimming cost V 1 base and J 1 base, with 10 bases left between them. The CDR3 length is 15 residues. Germline V gene lookup returns CDR1 SGHVS and CDR2 FNYEAQ. The CDR3, as DNA: TGTGCCAGCAGCTTAGAGGAGAAACTCCAAGAGACCCAGTACTTC. Translated, it gives CASSLEEKLQETQYF.

The chain has TRBV7-9 and TRBJ1-1; D unclear. The CDR3 runs to 15 residues. V was trimmed by 1 base and J by 2 bases, leaving 11 bases between them. CDR1 and CDR2 (germline): SEHNR, FQNEAQ (reference sequence). The CDR3 spells CASSLGSLLNTEAFF. DNA of the CDR3: TGTGCCAGCAGCTTAGGCAGCCTTCTTAACACTGAAGCTTTCTTT.

The CDR3 spells CASRAGTGNGQPQHF. CDR3 bases: TGTGCCAGCAGGGCGGGGACAGGTAATGGTCAGCCCCAGCATTTT. The chain couples TRBV6-5 to TRBJ1-5; TRBD1 aligns across 8 bases. The CDR3 has 15 amino acids. Germline V gene sequence: CDR1 MNHEY, CDR2 SVGAGI. V gave up 6 bases and J gave up 6 bases; unmatched junction bases: 10.

The rearrangement joins TRBV27 to TRBJ2-3; TRBD1 might be the D (6 bases). With 5 bases removed from V and 0 bases from J, the gap between germline ends came to 18 bases. Germline V gene lookup returns CDR1 MNHEY and CDR2 SMNVEV (reference sequence). This CDR3 spans 17 amino acids. CDR3 sequence reads: CASSTQDQGPSTDTQYF. In nucleotides, the CDR3 is TGTGCCAGCAGTACACAAGACCAGGGGCCCAGCACAGATACGCAGTATTTT.

J is TRBJ2-5 and V is TRBV7-9; the D is unclear. Germline CDR1 is SEHNR and CDR2 is FQNEAQ (reference sequence). This CDR3 has 16 residues. V lost 4 bases and J 3 bases, leaving 18 bases between the germline ends. CDR3 amino acids: CASSSRIGSDEETQYF. CDR3 DNA: TGTGCCAGCAGCTCCCGTATCGGCTCCGATGAAGAGACCCAGTACTTC. The full variable domain, in which reference TRBV7-9 and TRBJ2-5 provide the parts outside the CDR3, is DTGVSQNPRHKITKRGQNVTFRCDPISEHNRLYWYRQTLGQGPEFLTYFQNEAQLEKSRLLSDRFSAERPKGSFSTLEIQRTEQGDSAMYLCASSSRIGSDEETQYFGPGTRLLVL.

The chain joins TRBV7-6 to TRBJ2-5; 10 bases match TRBD2. The trim removed 2 bases at V and 4 bases at J, leaving 10 bases unmatched. The CDR3 has 17 residues. The germline CDR1 and CDR2 sequences are SGHVS and FNYEAQ. CDR3 region: CASSLSSLAGVRETQYF. The DNA for the CDR3 is TGTGCCAGCAGCTTATCGAGTCTAGCGGGAGTGAGAGAGACCCAGTACTTC.

The chain carries TRBV7-3 and TRBJ1-5; possibly TRBD1 for D (5 bases). V was shortened by 0 bases and J by 0 bases, with 6 bases between the two germline ends. The germline V gene has CDR1 SGHTA and CDR2 FQGTGA. The CDR3 totals 15 residues. The CDR3 protein is CASSLTGHSNQPQHF. DNA of the CDR3: TGTGCCAGCAGCTTAACGGGGCATAGCAATCAGCCCCAGCATTTT. Combining the CDR3 with reference TRBV7-3 and TRBJ1-5 gives the whole variable domain GAGVSQTPSNKVTEKGKYVELRCDPISGHTALYWYRQSLGQGPEFLIYFQGTGAADDSGLPNDRFFAVRPEGSVSTLKIQRTERGDSAVYLCASSLTGHSNQPQHFGDGTRLSIL.

This chain connects TRBV6-4 to TRBJ2-5, with a tentative D call TRBD1 (5 bases). V lost 1 base and J lost 5, with 17 bases in between. The length of the CDR3 is 16 residues. Germline V gives CDR1 MRHNA, CDR2 SNTAGT. The CDR3 here is CASSDLQGRTRETQYF. For the CDR3, the DNA is TGTGCCAGCAGTGACTTGCAGGGCCGGACCAGGGAGACCCAGTACTTC.

This clone appeared a few times. The chain combines TRBV4-1 with TRBJ2-7; D is uncertain. The length of the CDR3 is 13 residues. The V end lost 1 base, the J end lost 3 bases, and 7 bases lay between the germline ends. In germline, CDR1 is MGHRA, CDR2 YSYEKL. The chain's CDR3 is CASSQVGNYEQYF. The CDR3 DNA follows: TGCGCCAGCAGCCAAGTGGGGAACTACGAGCAGTACTTC.

A single count supports this clone. This chain connects TRBV28 to TRBJ2-1; D perhaps matches TRBD1 (6 bases). This CDR3 is built from 14 residues. The germline CDR1 and CDR2 sequences are MDHEN and SYDVKM. The ends were cut back, 6 bases at V and 5 bases at J, with 14 bases in the middle. The CDR3 protein is CASSFQGPHNEQFF. For the CDR3, the DNA is TGTGCCAGCAGCTTCCAGGGGCCTCACAATGAGCAGTTCTTC.

The chain carries TRBV4-1 and TRBJ2-3; 7 positions agree with TRBD2. V shed 1 base and J 2 bases; nucleotides not matched to a gene: 9. The CDR3 loop spans 17 amino acids. Per germline, CDR1 MGHRA and CDR2 YSYEKL. CDR3 region: CASSQAPVAGATDTQYF. The DNA for the CDR3 is TGCGCCAGCAGCCAAGCCCCAGTGGCGGGAGCCACAGATACGCAGTATTTT.

This rearrangement joins TRBV27 to TRBJ2-7, with 7 bases aligning to TRBD2. The CDR3 has 16 amino acids. V lost 0 bases and J lost 0; bases outside the gene matches: 5. CDR1 is MNHEY and CDR2 is SMNVEV in the germline V gene (reference sequence). The CDR3, as DNA: TGTGCCAGCAGTTTATCGGCGGGAGATCCCTCCTACGAGCAGTACTTC. This encodes CASSLSAGDPSYEQYF.

The V gene is TRBV14, the J gene TRBJ2-7; D not certain. The CDR3 is made up of 14 amino acids. V gave up 0 bases and J gave up 3 bases, with 9 bases separating them. Germline V lookup: CDR1 SGHDN, CDR2 FVKESK. Written as DNA, the CDR3 is TGTGCCAGCAGCCAAGATCGTGGCTTCTACGAGCAGTACTTC. It is translated as CASSQDRGFYEQYF.

The chain combines TRBV6-1 with TRBJ2-7, with a possible D match to TRBD1 (5 bases). Per germline, CDR1 MNHNS and CDR2 SASEGT. V lost 3 bases, J lost 5 bases, and 8 bases lay in between. The CDR3 length is 12 residues. The CDR3 DNA sequence: TGTGCCAGCAGTGATTGGGGCCACGAGCAGTACTTC. Its protein is CASSDWGHEQYF.